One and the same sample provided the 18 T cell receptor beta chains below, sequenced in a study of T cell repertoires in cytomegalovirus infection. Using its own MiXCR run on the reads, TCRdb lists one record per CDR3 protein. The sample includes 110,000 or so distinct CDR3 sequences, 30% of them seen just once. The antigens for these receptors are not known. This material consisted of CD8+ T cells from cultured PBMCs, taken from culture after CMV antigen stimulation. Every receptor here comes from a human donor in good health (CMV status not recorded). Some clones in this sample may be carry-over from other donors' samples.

The CDR3 reads CATSETGDNEQFF. CDR3 coding DNA: TGTGCCACCAGTGAAACCGGGGACAATGAGCAGTTCTTC. The chain links TRBV24-1 to TRBJ2-1; tentatively, D is TRBD2 (5 bases). This CDR3 region has 13 residues. The V end was cut by 4 bases, the J end by 5 bases, with 8 bases between. The germline CDR1 and CDR2 sequences are KGHDR and SFDVKD.

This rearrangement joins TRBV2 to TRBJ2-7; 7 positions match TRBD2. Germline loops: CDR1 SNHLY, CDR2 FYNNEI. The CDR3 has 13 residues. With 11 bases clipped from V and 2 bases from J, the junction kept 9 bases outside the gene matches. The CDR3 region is CAGSGTTTYEQYF. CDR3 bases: TGTGCCGGTTCCGGGACTACTACCTACGAGCAGTACTTC. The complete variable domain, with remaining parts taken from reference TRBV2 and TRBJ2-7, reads EPEVTQTPSHQVTQMGQEVILRCVPISNHLYFYWYRQILGQKVEFLVSFYNNEISEKSEIFDDQFSVERPDGSNFTLKIRSTKLEDSAMYFCAGSGTTTYEQYFGPGTRLTVT.

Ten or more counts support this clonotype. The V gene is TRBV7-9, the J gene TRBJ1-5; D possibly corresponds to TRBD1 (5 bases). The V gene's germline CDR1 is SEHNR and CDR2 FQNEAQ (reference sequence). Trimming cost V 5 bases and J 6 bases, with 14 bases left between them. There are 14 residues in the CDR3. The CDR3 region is CASSPGGFGQPQHF. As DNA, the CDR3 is TGTGCCAGCAGCCCCGGGGGGTTTGGTCAGCCCCAGCATTTT.

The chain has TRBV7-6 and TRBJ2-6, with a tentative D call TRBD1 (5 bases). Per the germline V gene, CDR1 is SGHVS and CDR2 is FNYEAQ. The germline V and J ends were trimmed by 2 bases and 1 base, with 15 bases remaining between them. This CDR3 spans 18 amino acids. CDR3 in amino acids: CASSLRADSISGANVLTF. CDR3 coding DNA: TGTGCCAGCAGCTTAAGGGCCGACAGCATTTCTGGGGCCAACGTCCTGACTTTC.

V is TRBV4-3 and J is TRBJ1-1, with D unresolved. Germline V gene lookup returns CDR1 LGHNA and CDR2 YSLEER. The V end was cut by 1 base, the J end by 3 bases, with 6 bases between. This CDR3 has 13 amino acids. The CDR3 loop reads CASSQGRYTEAFF. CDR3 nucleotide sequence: TGCGCCAGCAGCCAAGGACGGTACACTGAAGCTTTCTTT.

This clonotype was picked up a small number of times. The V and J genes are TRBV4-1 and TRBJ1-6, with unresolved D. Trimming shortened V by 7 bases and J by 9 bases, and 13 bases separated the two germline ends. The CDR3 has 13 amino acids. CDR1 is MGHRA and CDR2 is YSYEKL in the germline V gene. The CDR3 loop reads CASTNVFGSPLHF. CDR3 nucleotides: TGCGCCAGCACCAACGTGTTCGGTTCACCCCTCCACTTT.

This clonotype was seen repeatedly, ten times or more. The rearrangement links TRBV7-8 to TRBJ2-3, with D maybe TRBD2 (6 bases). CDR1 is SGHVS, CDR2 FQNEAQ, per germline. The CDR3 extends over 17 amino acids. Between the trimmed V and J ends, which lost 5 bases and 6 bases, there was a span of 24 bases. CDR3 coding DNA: TGTGCCAGCAGCCCCCTTGGGGCGGGGTGGGGAGGTGATACGCAGTATTTT. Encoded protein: CASSPLGAGWGGDTQYF.

The CDR3 DNA reads as TGTGCCAGTAACGTTGGGGTGACCACCGGGGAGCTGTTTTTT. It is translated as CASNVGVTTGELFF. The chain carries TRBV19 and TRBJ2-2, with no clear D. V lost 7 bases, J lost 4 bases, and 13 bases lay in between. The CDR3 extends over 14 amino acids. The germline V gene encodes CDR1 LNHDA and CDR2 SQIVND (reference sequence).

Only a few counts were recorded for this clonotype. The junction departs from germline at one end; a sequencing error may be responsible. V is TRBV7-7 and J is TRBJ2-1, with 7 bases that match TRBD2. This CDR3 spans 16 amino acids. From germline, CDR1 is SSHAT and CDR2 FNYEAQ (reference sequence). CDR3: CASSLHGAGTNNEQFF. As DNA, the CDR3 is TGTGCTAGCAGCTTACACGGAGCGGGGACTAACAATGAGCAGTTCTTC.

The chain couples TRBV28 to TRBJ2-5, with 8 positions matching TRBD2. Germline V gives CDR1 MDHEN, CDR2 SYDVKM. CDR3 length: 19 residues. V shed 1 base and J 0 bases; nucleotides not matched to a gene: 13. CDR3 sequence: CASSLFSAGGALYQETQYF. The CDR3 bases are TGTGCCAGCAGTTTATTTTCGGCGGGGGGCGCATTGTACCAAGAGACCCAGTACTTC.

The CDR3 nucleotides are TGTGCCAGCAGCTTATCTGAAAGCTCCTACAATGAGCAGTTCTTC. This translates into CASSLSESSYNEQFF. The V and J genes are TRBV7-9 and TRBJ2-1; D is unclear. This CDR3 has 15 amino acids. V was shortened by 2 bases and J by 0 bases, with 8 bases between the two germline ends. Germline V CDR1 and CDR2: SEHNR, FQNEAQ (reference sequence).

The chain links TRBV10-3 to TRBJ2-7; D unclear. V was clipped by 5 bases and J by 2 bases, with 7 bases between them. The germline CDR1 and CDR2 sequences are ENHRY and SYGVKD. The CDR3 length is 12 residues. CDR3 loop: CAISRDTYEQYF. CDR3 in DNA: TGTGCCATCAGTAGAGACACCTACGAGCAGTACTTC.

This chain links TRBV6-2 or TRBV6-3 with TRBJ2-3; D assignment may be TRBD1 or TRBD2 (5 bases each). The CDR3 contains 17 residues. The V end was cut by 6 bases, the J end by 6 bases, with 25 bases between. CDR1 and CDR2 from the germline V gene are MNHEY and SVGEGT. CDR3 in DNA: TGTGCCAGCAGAGCCAAAACCGTCATCCAGGGAGTTGATACGCAGTATTTT. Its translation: CASRAKTVIQGVDTQYF.

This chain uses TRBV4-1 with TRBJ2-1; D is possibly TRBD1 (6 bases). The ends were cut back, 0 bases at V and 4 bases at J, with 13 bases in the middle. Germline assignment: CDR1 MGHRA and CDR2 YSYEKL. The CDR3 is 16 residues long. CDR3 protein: CASSQDAGDNYNEQFF. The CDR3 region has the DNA TGCGCCAGCAGCCAAGATGCAGGGGACAATTACAATGAGCAGTTCTTC.

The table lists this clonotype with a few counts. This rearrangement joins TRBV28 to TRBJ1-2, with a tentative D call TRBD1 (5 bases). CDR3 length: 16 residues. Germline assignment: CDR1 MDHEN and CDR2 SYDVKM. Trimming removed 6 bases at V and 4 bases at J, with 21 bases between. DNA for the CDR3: TGTGCCAGCAGGGCAGGCGGGGGATATTTGGGCTATGGCTACACCTTC. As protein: CASRAGGGYLGYGYTF.

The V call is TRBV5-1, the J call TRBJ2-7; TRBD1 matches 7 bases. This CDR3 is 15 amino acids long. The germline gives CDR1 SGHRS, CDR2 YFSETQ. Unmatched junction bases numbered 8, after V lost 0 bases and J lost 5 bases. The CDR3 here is CASSLVETGLDEQYF. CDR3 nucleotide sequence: TGCGCCAGCAGCTTGGTCGAGACAGGGCTGGACGAGCAGTACTTC.

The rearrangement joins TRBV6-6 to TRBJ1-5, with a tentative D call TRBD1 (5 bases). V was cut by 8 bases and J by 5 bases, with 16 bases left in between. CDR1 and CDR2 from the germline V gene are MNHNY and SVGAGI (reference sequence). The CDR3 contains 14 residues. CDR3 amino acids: CASGVPGIDQPQHF. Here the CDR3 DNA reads TGTGCCAGCGGGGTTCCAGGGATAGATCAGCCCCAGCATTTT.

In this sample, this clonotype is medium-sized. The CDR3 sequence: CASRVLAGPQETQYF. Here the CDR3 DNA reads TGTGCCAGCAGAGTTCTAGCGGGGCCCCAAGAGACCCAGTACTTC. This chain uses TRBV2 with TRBJ2-5; TRBD2 aligns across 9 bases. The CDR3 is 15 residues long. The junction had 6 bases not matched to a gene; V was cut back by 6 bases and J by 1 base. Germline V gene lookup returns CDR1 SNHLY and CDR2 FYNNEI.